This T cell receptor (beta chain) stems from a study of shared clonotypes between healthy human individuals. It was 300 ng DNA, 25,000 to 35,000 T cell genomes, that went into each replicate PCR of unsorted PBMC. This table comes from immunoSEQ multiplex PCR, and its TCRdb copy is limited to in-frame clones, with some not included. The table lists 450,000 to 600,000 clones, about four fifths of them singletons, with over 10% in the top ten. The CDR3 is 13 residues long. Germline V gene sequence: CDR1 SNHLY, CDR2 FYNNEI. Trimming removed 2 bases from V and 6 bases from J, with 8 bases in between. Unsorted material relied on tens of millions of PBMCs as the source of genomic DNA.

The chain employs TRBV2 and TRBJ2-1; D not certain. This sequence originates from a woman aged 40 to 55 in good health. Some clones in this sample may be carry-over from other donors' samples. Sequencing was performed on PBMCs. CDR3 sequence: CASSETSVNEQFF. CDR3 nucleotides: TGTGCCAGCAGTGAAACCAGCGTCAATGAGCAGTTCTTC.